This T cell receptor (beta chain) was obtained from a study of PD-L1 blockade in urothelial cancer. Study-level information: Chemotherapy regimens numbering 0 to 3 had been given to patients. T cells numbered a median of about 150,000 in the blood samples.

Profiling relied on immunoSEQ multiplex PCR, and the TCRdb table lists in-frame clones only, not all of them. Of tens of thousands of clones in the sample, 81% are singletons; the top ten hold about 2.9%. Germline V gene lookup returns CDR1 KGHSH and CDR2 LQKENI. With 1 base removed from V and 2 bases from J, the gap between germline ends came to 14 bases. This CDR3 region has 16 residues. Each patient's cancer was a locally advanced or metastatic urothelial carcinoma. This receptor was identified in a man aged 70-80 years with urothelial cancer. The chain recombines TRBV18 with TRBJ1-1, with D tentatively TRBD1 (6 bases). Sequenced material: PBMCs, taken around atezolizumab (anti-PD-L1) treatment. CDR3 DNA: TGTGCCAGCTCACCACGGGGGCCCCCCGCTAACACTGAAGCTTTCTTT. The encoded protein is CASSPRGPPANTEAFF.